This record covers a single T cell receptor beta chain. The length of the CDR3 is 13 residues. Germline V gene lookup returns CDR1 LGHNT and CDR2 FRNRAP. Trimming removed 5 bases at V and 7 bases at J, with 12 bases between. The data were obtained in a study of blood T cell repertoires in COVID-19. Assay: immunoSEQ multiplex PCR; the TCRdb copy retains only in-frame clones and omits some. The sample includes 350,000 to 400,000 clones, about nine tenths of them seen just once. Cohorts were assigned according to the clinical history that participants reported. The V and J genes are TRBV12-5 and TRBJ2-1, with a weak D call TRBD2 (6 bases). Sequenced sample: PBMCs or T cells enriched from blood (not recorded which). The receptor comes from a woman in her forties who had been exposed to COVID-19. Here the CDR3 reads CASGVGGVNEQFF. The DNA of the CDR3 is TGTGCTAGTGGTGTCGGCGGGGTGAATGAGCAGTTCTTC.